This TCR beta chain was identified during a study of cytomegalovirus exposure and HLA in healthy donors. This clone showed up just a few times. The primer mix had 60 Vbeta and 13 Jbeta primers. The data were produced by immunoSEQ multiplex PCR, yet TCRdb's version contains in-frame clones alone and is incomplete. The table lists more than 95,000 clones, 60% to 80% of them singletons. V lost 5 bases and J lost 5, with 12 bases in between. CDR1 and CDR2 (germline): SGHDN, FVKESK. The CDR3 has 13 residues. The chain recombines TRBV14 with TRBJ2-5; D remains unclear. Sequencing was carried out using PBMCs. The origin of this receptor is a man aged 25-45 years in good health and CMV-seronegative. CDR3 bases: TGTGCCAGCAGCGAAACGGTGGTGGAGACCCAGTACTTC. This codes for CASSETVVETQYF.